Each of the 29 T cell receptor beta chains below was sequenced from the same sample in a study of Ad26.COV2.S vaccination and SARS-CoV-2 variants. Clones were sequenced by immunoSEQ multiplex PCR, and TCRdb holds only the in-frame ones, with some missing. This sample carries around 450,000 clones, over 75% of them seen once, and the ten largest clones take 3.5% to 4%. As to treatment: about 20 received Ad26.COV2.S at low or high dose, single or two shots; about 5 received placebo; per-sample allocation not given. The samples date from day 63 after the first vaccine or placebo injection. The sequencing here drew on peripheral blood, taken in a trial of Ad26.COV2.S vaccine versus placebo. These receptor sequences come from a person between 18 and 65 years old who received the Ad26.COV2.S COVID-19 vaccine or a placebo.

The V call is TRBV28, the J call TRBJ1-3, with D unresolved. Trimming cost V 5 bases and J 0 bases, with 8 bases left between them. This CDR3 has 14 residues. The germline gives CDR1 MDHEN, CDR2 SYDVKM. The CDR3 DNA sequence: TGTGCCAGCAGTCCCCAGAGCTCTGGAAACACCATATATTTT. Protein sequence: CASSPQSSGNTIYF.

This chain joins TRBV12-5 and TRBJ2-5; TRBD2 matches at 8 bases. The germline V gene has CDR1 LGHNT and CDR2 FRNRAP. CDR3 length equals 13 residues. Unmatched junction bases numbered 3, after V lost 6 bases and J lost 3 bases. CDR3 sequence: CASGRSGEETQYF. In DNA, the CDR3 is TGTGCTAGTGGCCGTAGCGGGGAAGAGACCCAGTACTTC.

This clone showed up just a few times. The V and J genes are TRBV18 and TRBJ2-3; the match to TRBD2 covers 7 bases. V trimming: 6 bases; J trimming: 3 bases; junction bases outside the gene matches: 6. Germline V gene data show CDR1 as KGHSH and CDR2 as LQKENI. The CDR3 covers 14 residues. The chain's CDR3 is CASSGAGLTDTQYF. The DNA of the CDR3 is TGTGCCAGCTCGGGAGCGGGGCTTACAGATACGCAGTATTTT.

This clone has just a few counts. The gene calls are TRBV28 and TRBJ1-2; TRBD1 is a possible D gene (5 bases). CDR1 is MDHEN, CDR2 SYDVKM, per germline. This CDR3 spans 14 amino acids. Trimming removed 3 bases from V and 6 bases from J, with 14 bases in between. The CDR3 loop reads CASSLAGTADGYTF. CDR3 DNA sequence: TGTGCCAGCAGTTTGGCAGGGACGGCGGATGGCTACACCTTC.

The V and J genes are TRBV27 and TRBJ1-2; 9 positions agree with TRBD1. V dropped 5 bases and J dropped 1; count of bases not matched to a gene: 5. CDR1 is MNHEY, CDR2 SMNVEV, per germline (reference sequence). CDR3 length equals 15 residues. CDR3 in amino acids: CASSPWTGDNYGYTF. The CDR3 DNA is TGTGCCAGCAGTCCCTGGACAGGGGATAACTATGGCTACACCTTC.

The chain has TRBV3-1 (or the pseudogene TRBV3-2) and TRBJ1-2, with 9 bases aligning to TRBD1. The CDR3 is 19 amino acids. Germline CDR1 reads LGHDT; CDR2 reads YNNKEL (reference sequence). Unmatched junction bases numbered 18, after V lost 4 bases and J lost 3 bases. Here the CDR3 reads CASSLPSGTGIGLDYGYTF. CDR3 bases: TGTGCCAGCAGCCTTCCCTCCGGGACAGGGATCGGGTTGGACTATGGCTACACCTTC.

The chain recombines TRBV7-9 with TRBJ1-4; 8 bases map to TRBD1. The CDR3 sequence is 15 residues long. Trimming cost V 2 bases and J 6 bases; bases outside gene matches: 5. From germline, CDR1 is SEHNR and CDR2 FQNEAQ (reference sequence). Written as DNA, the CDR3 is TGTGCCAGCAGCTTACTCAGGGGGCTTGATGAAAAACTGTTTTTT. This encodes CASSLLRGLDEKLFF.

This clone was detected only once. This chain joins TRBV13 and TRBJ2-5, with 10 bases lining up with TRBD2. Germline CDR1 is PRHDT and CDR2 is FYEKMQ (reference sequence). The ends lost 5 bases at V and 5 bases at J; junction bases unmatched: 14. The CDR3 is 17 residues long. In DNA, the CDR3 is TGTGCCAGCAGCAAACTTCTCAGCGGGGGGGGCAGGGAGACCCAGTACTTC. It encodes CASSKLLSGGGRETQYF.

This clone came up a few times. The chain carries TRBV7-8 and TRBJ2-7, with D unclear. CDR3 length: 13 amino acids. Trimming removed 5 bases from V and 7 bases from J, with 15 bases in between. Looked up from germline, CDR1 is SGHVS and CDR2 is FQNEAQ. The CDR3 nucleotides are TGTGCCAGCAGCCGAGTAGGGTTTTTGGAGCAGTACTTC. Protein sequence: CASSRVGFLEQYF.

The genes are TRBV24-1 and TRBJ1-2, with D unclear. The ends were cut back, 2 bases at V and 3 bases at J, with 9 bases in the middle. Per germline, CDR1 KGHDR and CDR2 SFDVKD. This CDR3 has 14 amino acids. Written as DNA, the CDR3 is TGTGCCACCAGTGATTACGGCGGATACTATGGCTACACCTTC. Its translation: CATSDYGGYYGYTF.

The rearrangement uses TRBV19 and TRBJ1-4, with 7 bases matching TRBD1. The CDR3 has 16 residues. The V gene's germline CDR1 is LNHDA and CDR2 SQIVND (reference sequence). Trimming took 4 bases from V and 3 from J; bases not matched to a gene: 8. The chain's CDR3 is CASSSRGMNSNEKLFF. CDR3 sequence (DNA): TGTGCCAGTAGTAGCAGGGGGATGAACTCTAATGAAAAACTGTTTTTT.

The chain carries TRBV5-1 and TRBJ2-1; D is perhaps TRBD2 (5 bases). V dropped 4 bases and J dropped 0 bases, with 11 bases sitting between them. The germline gives CDR1 SGHRS, CDR2 YFSETQ. CDR3 length equals 15 residues. CDR3 in amino acids: CASSTAGGSYNEQFF. In DNA, the CDR3 is TGCGCCAGCAGCACGGCAGGAGGCTCCTACAATGAGCAGTTCTTC.

The J gene is TRBJ2-7, the V gene TRBV4-1; TRBD1 aligns across 7 bases. V shed 2 bases, J shed 0 bases, and the junction held 7 bases outside the gene matches. The germline V gene has CDR1 MGHRA and CDR2 YSYEKL. The CDR3 has 16 amino acids. CDR3: CASSQSTGRVSYEQYF. The CDR3, as DNA: TGCGCCAGCAGCCAATCGACAGGGAGAGTCTCCTACGAGCAGTACTTC.

This chain links TRBV5-1 with TRBJ1-1; D is uncertain. The CDR3 sequence is 16 residues long. The ends were cut back, 5 bases at V and 1 base at J, with 18 bases in the middle. The germline gives CDR1 SGHRS, CDR2 YFSETQ. CDR3 sequence reads: CASRLRGLESNTEAFF. The CDR3 DNA is TGCGCCAGCAGGTTGAGAGGCCTGGAATCGAACACTGAAGCTTTCTTT.

CDR3 residues: CASSRETGVYEQYF. CDR3 DNA sequence: TGCGCCAGCAGCCGAGAGACAGGGGTCTACGAGCAGTACTTC. The chain has TRBV4-1 and TRBJ2-7; TRBD1 aligns across 8 bases. The V segment lost 4 bases and the J segment 3 bases; nucleotides outside the gene matches: 5. Germline V CDR1 and CDR2: MGHRA, YSYEKL. This CDR3 is 14 amino acids long.

The genes are TRBV19 and TRBJ2-2; D unresolved. The V end lost 8 bases, the J end lost 7 bases, and 20 bases lay between the germline ends. Germline CDR1 LNHDA, CDR2 SQIVND (reference sequence). The CDR3 spans 15 residues. In nucleotides, the CDR3 is TGTGCCAGTGGGTGGGTAGGGCCGAGAGACGGGGAGCTGTTTTTT. This gives the protein CASGWVGPRDGELFF. The variable domain in full, completed from reference TRBV19 and TRBJ2-2, reads DGGITQSPKYLFRKEGQNVTLSCEQNLNHDAMYWYRQDPGQGLRLIYYSQIVNDFQKGDIAEGYSVSREKKESFPLTVTSAQKNPTAFYLCASGWVGPRDGELFFGEGSRLTVL.

The chain carries TRBV30 and TRBJ2-2, with a possible D match to TRBD1 (5 bases). V was clipped by 0 bases and J by 3 bases, with 11 bases between them. Germline V gene lookup returns CDR1 GTSNPN and CDR2 SVGIG (reference sequence). The CDR3 sequence is 15 residues long. The chain's CDR3 is CAWSVPRVDTGELFF. DNA of the CDR3: TGTGCCTGGAGTGTACCCAGGGTTGACACCGGGGAGCTGTTTTTT.

This chain connects TRBV5-4 to TRBJ1-2; D gene ambiguous. The CDR3 has 16 amino acids. CDR1 is SGHNT and CDR2 is YYREEE in the germline V gene (reference sequence). Trimming removed 4 bases from V and 8 bases from J, with 24 bases in between. The CDR3 region has the DNA TGTGCCAGCAGCACCCCGGGAGGACCCCCGACGGGAGGCTACACCTTC. Translated, it gives CASSTPGGPPTGGYTF.

The rearrangement joins TRBV6-2 or TRBV6-3 to TRBJ2-3, with TRBD2 identical over 10 bases. This CDR3 spans 15 amino acids. Trimming cost V 0 bases and J 4 bases; bases outside gene matches: 1. Germline loops: CDR1 MNHEY, CDR2 SVGEGT. The CDR3: CASSYSLAGADTQYF. The CDR3 region has the DNA TGTGCCAGCAGTTACTCTCTAGCGGGGGCAGATACGCAGTATTTT.

J is TRBJ2-1 and V is TRBV4-3; D is possibly TRBD2 (5 bases). The CDR3 has 12 residues. V was shortened by 1 base and J by 10 bases, with 8 bases between the two germline ends. Germline V gene sequence: CDR1 LGHNA, CDR2 YSLEER. CDR3 in amino acids: CASSQGREEQFF. CDR3 DNA sequence: TGCGCCAGCAGCCAAGGAAGGGAGGAGCAGTTCTTC.

The chain has TRBV11-3 and TRBJ1-1, with a tentative D call TRBD1 (5 bases). The CDR3 has 15 residues. Per the germline V gene, CDR1 is SGHNT and CDR2 is YENEEA. Between the trimmed V and J ends, which lost 1 base and 1 base, there was a span of 10 bases. CDR3 sequence (DNA): TGTGCCAGCAGCTTAGGGGGGACTCAGAACACTGAAGCTTTCTTT. It is translated as CASSLGGTQNTEAFF.

V usage is TRBV2 and J usage is TRBJ2-3; D not resolved. V was pared by 6 bases and J by 3 bases, with 13 bases between. The CDR3 consists of 14 residues. Germline lookup yields CDR1 SNHLY and CDR2 FYNNEI. DNA of the CDR3: TGTGCCAGCAGCCCTCGTCTGGGGACAGATACGCAGTATTTT. Protein product: CASSPRLGTDTQYF.

This clone was observed a handful of times. The chain combines TRBV7-9 with TRBJ2-7; TRBD1 matches at 8 bases. Per germline, CDR1 SEHNR and CDR2 FQNEAQ (reference sequence). This CDR3 region has 16 residues. J lost 4 bases, V lost 4 bases, and 12 bases had no gene match. The CDR3 spells CASSYRGMGGRYEQYF. The CDR3 bases are TGTGCCAGCAGCTACAGGGGGATGGGCGGAAGGTACGAGCAGTACTTC.

The rearrangement links TRBV4-1 to TRBJ2-5; 7 bases are a match to TRBD1. J lost 2 bases, V lost 2 bases, and 5 bases had no gene match. Germline V lookup: CDR1 MGHRA, CDR2 YSYEKL. The CDR3 length is 15 residues. CDR3 sequence reads: CASSQLGQLQETQYF. CDR3 DNA sequence: TGCGCCAGCAGCCAATTGGGACAGCTTCAAGAGACCCAGTACTTC.

To note about this clone: The sample carries other DNA sequences with the same CDR3. J is TRBJ1-5 and V is TRBV15; D is unresolved. This CDR3 is 15 amino acids long. CDR1 and CDR2 from the germline V gene are LNHNV and YYDKDF (reference sequence). Trimming cost V 0 bases and J 1 base, with 7 bases left between them. CDR3 sequence: CATSRDRRSNQPQHF. The DNA for the CDR3 is TGTGCCACCAGCAGAGATCGGAGGAGCAATCAGCCCCAGCATTTT.

This chain connects TRBV2 to TRBJ1-2; no clear D gene. Trimming removed 7 bases from V and 4 bases from J, with 10 bases in between. The CDR3 runs to 12 residues. The germline V gene has CDR1 SNHLY and CDR2 FYNNEI. CDR3 sequence (DNA): TGTGCCAGCATGGGGATAGGCTATGGCTACACCTTC. It translates to CASMGIGYGYTF.

This sequence joins TRBV11-2 and TRBJ2-1; 7 nucleotides align to TRBD2. This CDR3 is 16 amino acids long. The V and J ends lost 5 bases and 3 bases, in that order; junction bases with no gene match: 10. Germline CDR1 SGHAT, CDR2 FQNNGV. CDR3 protein: CASSLERGAIYNEQFF. DNA for the CDR3: TGTGCCAGCAGCCTGGAGCGGGGAGCAATCTACAATGAGCAGTTCTTC.

This clone has just one count. The genes are TRBV5-8 and TRBJ2-5, with D tentatively TRBD1 (5 bases). The CDR3 is 12 residues long. Germline V CDR1 and CDR2: SGHTS, YDEGEE. The V and J ends lost 3 bases and 4 bases respectively, with 7 bases between them. The CDR3 here is CASSWGPETQYF. In DNA form, the CDR3 reads TGTGCCAGCAGCTGGGGCCCAGAGACCCAGTACTTC. The full variable domain, its missing parts supplied by reference TRBV5-8 and TRBJ2-5, is EAGVTQSPTHLIKTRGQQATLRCSPISGHTSVYWYQQALGLGLQFLLWYDEGEERNRGNFPPRFSGRQFPNYSSELNVNALELEDSALYLCASSWGPETQYFGPGTRLLVL.

Comments on this clone: This same CDR3 is encoded by further DNA sequences in the sample. V is TRBV9 and J is TRBJ1-4; D not certain. CDR1 is SGDLS, CDR2 YYNGEE, per germline. Trimming stripped 0 bases from V and 3 bases from J, with 9 bases between. This CDR3 region has 15 residues. DNA of the CDR3: TGTGCCAGCAGCGTAGCGGGGAGGCCTAATGAAAAACTGTTTTTT. It specifies CASSVAGRPNEKLFF.